A single sample is the source of the 18 T cell receptor beta chains below, sequenced in a study of blood T cell repertoires in COVID-19. Libraries were prepared by immunoSEQ multiplex PCR; TCRdb keeps only in-frame clonotypes and omits some of them. The data contain about 260,000 clones, about nine tenths of them singletons. Source material: PBMCs or T cells enriched from blood (not recorded which). The receptors originated from a woman between 50 and 59 years old who had recovered from COVID-19.

This clone showed up just once. This sequence joins TRBV9 and TRBJ2-1; D remains ambiguous. Trimming cost V 0 bases and J 7 bases, with 8 bases left between them. Germline V gene sequence: CDR1 SGDLS, CDR2 YYNGEE. CDR3 length equals 13 residues. Here the CDR3 reads CASSVEYWNEQFF. CDR3 nucleotide sequence: TGTGCCAGCAGCGTAGAATACTGGAATGAGCAGTTCTTC. The complete variable domain, with remaining parts taken from reference TRBV9 and TRBJ2-1, reads DSGVTQTPKHLITATGQRVTLRCSPRSGDLSVYWYQQSLDQGLQFLIQYYNGEERAKGNILERFSAQQFPDLHSELNLSSLELGDSALYFCASSVEYWNEQFFGPGTRLTVL.

The chain employs TRBV7-6 and TRBJ1-4, with 7 positions matching TRBD1. The CDR3 is 17 amino acids. Looked up from germline, CDR1 is SGHVS and CDR2 is FNYEAQ. V dropped 2 bases and J dropped 2; count of bases not matched to a gene: 8. CDR3 coding DNA: TGTGCCAGCAGCTTACAGGGGGTCGGGCGTACTAATGAAAAACTGTTTTTT. Its translation is CASSLQGVGRTNEKLFF.

J is TRBJ1-5 and V is TRBV19, with no clear D. The germline V and J ends were trimmed by 1 base and 6 bases, with 13 bases remaining between them. The CDR3 spans 15 residues. The germline V gene has CDR1 LNHDA and CDR2 SQIVND (reference sequence). CDR3 in amino acids: CASSIVQSLPQPQHF. For the CDR3, the DNA is TGTGCCAGTAGTATAGTTCAGTCTTTGCCTCAGCCCCAGCATTTT.

The chain combines TRBV11-3 with TRBJ2-1; 7 nucleotides line up with TRBD2. The germline gives CDR1 SGHNT, CDR2 YENEEA. Trimming at V came to 0 bases and at J to 3 bases, leaving 5 bases not matched to a gene. The CDR3 contains 16 residues. The CDR3 sequence is CASSLEGTTIYNEQFF. CDR3 sequence (DNA): TGTGCCAGCAGCTTAGAGGGGACTACCATCTACAATGAGCAGTTCTTC.

The chain recombines TRBV7-3 with TRBJ1-1; a weak D match, TRBD1 (5 bases). The length of the CDR3 is 15 residues. Germline V gene lookup returns CDR1 SGHTA and CDR2 FQGTGA. The V gene lost 2 bases and the J gene lost 1 base, with 11 bases spanning the gap. The CDR3: CASSLGWGSNTEAFF. The CDR3 DNA reads TGTGCCAGCAGCTTAGGGTGGGGCTCGAACACTGAAGCTTTCTTT.

The sample holds one count of this clone. The chain has TRBV2 and TRBJ1-5; 10 nucleotides align to TRBD1. CDR1 and CDR2 (germline): SNHLY, FYNNEI. The CDR3 spans 15 residues. V lost 5 bases to trimming and J lost 5 bases; unmatched junction nucleotides: 6. CDR3 sequence: CASSLRTGGYQPQHF. The CDR3 DNA is TGTGCCAGCAGTCTAAGGACAGGGGGGTATCAGCCCCAGCATTTT.

The V call is TRBV28, the J call TRBJ1-2; 9 bases agree with TRBD1. Germline CDR1 MDHEN, CDR2 SYDVKM. V trimming: 7 bases; J trimming: 6 bases; junction bases outside the gene matches: 9. This CDR3 has 14 amino acids. The CDR3 DNA reads TGTGCCAGCACTCCGCTAGACAGGGGGAATGGCTACACCTTC. This gives the protein CASTPLDRGNGYTF.

The chain employs TRBV29-1 and TRBJ1-1; 8 nucleotides agree with TRBD1. Trimming removed 6 bases from V and 11 bases from J; junction bases left unmatched: 14. The germline V gene has CDR1 SQVTM and CDR2 ANQGSEA. CDR3 length: 13 residues. The CDR3: CSVEGQVKRSAFF. The CDR3 nucleotides are TGCAGCGTGGAGGGACAGGTGAAGCGTAGTGCTTTCTTT.

The chain has TRBV4-3 and TRBJ2-6; a possible D gene is TRBD2 (6 bases). V was pared by 2 bases and J by 1 base, with 12 bases between. The CDR3 length is 17 residues. In germline, CDR1 is LGHNA, CDR2 YSLEER. The CDR3 nucleotides read TGCGCCAGCAGCCAACAAACGGAGGGGTCTGGGGCCAACGTCCTGACTTTC. Residues: CASSQQTEGSGANVLTF.

The chain combines TRBV5-1 with TRBJ1-6; TRBD1 aligns across 9 bases. The CDR3 sequence is 15 residues long. The V segment lost 4 bases and the J segment 6 bases; nucleotides outside the gene matches: 5. In germline, CDR1 is SGHRS, CDR2 YFSETQ. CDR3 sequence (DNA): TGCGCCAGCAGCGACCCGGGACAGGGTAATTCACCCCTCCACTTT. Amino acid sequence: CASSDPGQGNSPLHF.

This clone occurred once. This chain links TRBV14 with TRBJ1-1; no definite D call. Germline-derived CDR1 and CDR2 are SGHDN and FVKESK. Trimming took off 2 bases at V and 1 base at J, with 8 bases between the two ends. This CDR3 spans 14 amino acids. The CDR3 is CASSQYRGNTEAFF. As DNA, the CDR3 is TGTGCCAGCAGCCAATATCGGGGGAACACTGAAGCTTTCTTT.

This clone was seen more than once but under ten times. This sequence joins TRBV7-2 and TRBJ1-1; TRBD1 agrees at 7 bases. This CDR3 has 14 residues. Germline V gives CDR1 SGHTA, CDR2 FQGNSA. Unmatched junction bases numbered 8, after V lost 5 bases and J lost 5 bases. CDR3 region: CASSQRTGDTEAFF. The CDR3 region has the DNA TGTGCCAGCAGCCAAAGAACAGGGGATACTGAAGCTTTCTTT. The full variable domain, with the rest looked up from reference TRBV7-2 and TRBJ1-1, is GAGVSQSPSNKVTEKGKDVELRCDPISGHTALYWYRQSLGQGLEFLIYFQGNSAPDKSGLPSDRFSAERTGGSVSTLTIQRTQQEDSAVYLCASSQRTGDTEAFFGQGTRLTVV.

This chain uses TRBV28 with TRBJ1-5; TRBD1 agrees at 11 bases. Germline CDR1 MDHEN, CDR2 SYDVKM. The CDR3 is made up of 14 amino acids. V dropped 8 bases and J dropped 7; count of bases not matched to a gene: 7. The CDR3 region has the DNA TGTGCCAGCTTGGGACAGGGGGTCTGGCAGCCCCAGCATTTT. Translating gives CASLGQGVWQPQHF. Looking up the rest from reference TRBV28 and TRBJ1-5 gives the full variable domain: DVKVTQSSRYLVKRTGEKVFLECVQDMDHENMFWYRQDPGLGLRLIYFSYDVKMKEKGDIPEGYSVSREKKERFSLILESASTNQTSMYLCASLGQGVWQPQHFGDGTRLSIL.

The gene calls are TRBV7-9 and TRBJ2-5; a possible D gene is TRBD1 (5 bases). This CDR3 region has 14 residues. Trimming shortened V by 0 bases and J by 4 bases, and 9 bases separated the two germline ends. The germline gives CDR1 SEHNR, CDR2 FQNEAQ (reference sequence). CDR3 amino acids: CASSLAWGRETQYF. As DNA, the CDR3 is TGTGCCAGCAGCTTAGCCTGGGGCCGAGAGACCCAGTACTTC. Drawing the rest from reference TRBV7-9 and TRBJ2-5, the complete variable domain is DTGVSQNPRHKITKRGQNVTFRCDPISEHNRLYWYRQTLGQGPEFLTYFQNEAQLEKSRLLSDRFSAERPKGSFSTLEIQRTEQGDSAMYLCASSLAWGRETQYFGPGTRLLVL.

The chain joins TRBV7-8 to TRBJ1-3; D remains unclear. V was pared by 2 bases and J by 3 bases, with 11 bases between. The germline CDR1 and CDR2 sequences are SGHVS and FQNEAQ. The CDR3 consists of 15 residues. As DNA, the CDR3 is TGTGCCAGCAGCTTATTTGGCGGGATTGGAAACACCATATATTTT. This codes for CASSLFGGIGNTIYF.

The chain uses TRBV28 and TRBJ2-7, with 10 bases that match TRBD1. The CDR3 has 14 amino acids. After removal of 6 bases from V and 5 bases from J, the junction contained 7 bases not matched to a gene. Germline V gene lookup returns CDR1 MDHEN and CDR2 SYDVKM. In nucleotides, the CDR3 is TGTGCCAGCAGCCCGACAGGGGGCCACCACGAGCAGTACTTC. Its protein product is CASSPTGGHHEQYF.

The J gene is TRBJ1-2, the V gene TRBV18, with 9 bases that match TRBD1. Germline assignment: CDR1 KGHSH and CDR2 LQKENI. This CDR3 comprises 15 residues. V was clipped by 0 bases and J by 3 bases; unmatched bases: 2. CDR3 nucleotides: TGTGCCAGCTCACCACCAACAGGGGGCGACTATGGCTACACCTTC. Amino acids: CASSPPTGGDYGYTF.

CDR3 DNA sequence: TGTGCCAGCAGCTCTAAAAGGGGGCTGGGAGAGACCCAGTACTTC. Amino acids: CASSSKRGLGETQYF. The rearrangement joins TRBV13 to TRBJ2-5; 7 nucleotides line up with TRBD1. This CDR3 contains 15 residues. Germline values: CDR1 PRHDT, CDR2 FYEKMQ (reference sequence). The junction had 9 bases not matched to a gene; V was cut back by 4 bases and J by 4 bases.